This T cell receptor beta chain comes out of a study of PD-1 blockade in classical Hodgkin lymphoma. Study results and limitations: Later analyses included only patients treated at least 1 year post-ASCT.

Each patient experienced a relapse that followed autologous stem cell transplantation, and brentuximab vedotin exposure varied. Profiled with immunoSEQ multiplex PCR; TCRdb holds only in-frame clones, not every one. The sample includes around 4,100 clones, around two thirds seen only once; the top ten take about 37%. About this clone itself: The antigen is undetermined. Other DNA variants within this sample encode the same CDR3.

Germline V gives CDR1 SQVTM, CDR2 ANQGSEA. This CDR3 contains 13 residues. V was pared by 5 bases and J by 5 bases, with 5 bases of the junction left unmatched. V is TRBV29-1 and J is TRBJ1-2; 10 nucleotides agree with TRBD1. The clonotype was recovered from a human donor with classical Hodgkin lymphoma. Here the sequenced sample was peripheral blood mononuclear cells (PBMCs), taken at baseline. CDR3 DNA: TGCAGCGTTCGGACAGGGGGGAATTATGGCTACACCTTC. Protein product: CSVRTGGNYGYTF.